Shown below are 9 T cell receptor beta chains from a single sample sequenced in a study of blood T cell repertoires in COVID-19. Here immunoSEQ multiplex PCR was the method, and the copy in TCRdb shows in-frame clones only, minus some. The sample contains 220,000 or so clones, around four fifths of which appear only once. The sample was peripheral blood. Receptors were obtained from a man between 25 and 39 years old with active or convalescent COVID-19.

This chain joins TRBV5-1 and TRBJ2-1, with D possibly being TRBD1 (6 bases). This CDR3 spans 15 amino acids. The ends were cut back, 0 bases at V and 4 bases at J, with 11 bases in the middle. Germline CDR1 SGHRS, CDR2 YFSETQ. Here the CDR3 DNA reads TGCGCCAGCAGCTTGGAGGGGACACGGTACAATGAGCAGTTCTTC. Translation: CASSLEGTRYNEQFF.

This chain joins TRBV6-6 and TRBJ2-7; D possibly corresponds to TRBD1 (5 bases). There are 15 residues in the CDR3. V dropped 7 bases and J dropped 6 bases, with 22 bases sitting between them. Germline V gives CDR1 MNHNY, CDR2 SVGAGI (reference sequence). The CDR3 region is CASNSGRDRSTEQYF. CDR3 coding DNA: TGTGCCAGCAATTCCGGCAGGGATCGATCCACCGAGCAGTACTTC.

The chain employs TRBV7-3 and TRBJ2-3; D unresolved. V shed 3 bases and J shed 4 bases, with 8 bases lying between them. The CDR3 runs 13 residues. Germline V lookup: CDR1 SGHTA, CDR2 FQGTGA. The CDR3 sequence: CASSFRYSDTQYF. The CDR3, as DNA: TGTGCCAGCAGCTTTCGGTATTCAGATACGCAGTATTTT.

This chain links TRBV28 with TRBJ2-1; 8 nucleotides line up with TRBD2. There are 15 residues in the CDR3. The V gene's germline CDR1 is MDHEN and CDR2 SYDVKM. V lost 1 base, J lost 10 bases, and 9 bases stayed unmatched. The CDR3 reads CASSLLGSGIWEQFF. The CDR3 bases are TGTGCCAGCAGTTTATTGGGTAGCGGGATATGGGAGCAGTTCTTC.

The CDR3 loop is CATRSSYNSPLHF. CDR3 coding DNA: TGTGCCACCCGTAGCTCCTATAATTCACCCCTCCACTTT. The J gene is TRBJ1-6, the V gene TRBV25-1; D unclear. The CDR3 totals 13 residues. Germline V gene data show CDR1 as MGHDK and CDR2 as SYGVNS. V was cut by 10 bases and J by 0 bases, with 7 bases left in between.

V and J are TRBV6-5 and TRBJ2-7; TRBD2 matches 8 bases. Trimming took 2 bases from V and 4 from J; bases not matched to a gene: 7. The CDR3 sequence is 15 residues long. CDR1 MNHEY and CDR2 SVGAGI come from the germline V gene. CDR3 nucleotides: TGTGCCAGCAGTTACGGAGTAGCGGGATCTTACGAGCAGTACTTC. Its translation: CASSYGVAGSYEQYF.

This chain links TRBV7-2 with TRBJ2-7; 8 bases line up with TRBD1. The CDR3 is 15 amino acids. Per the germline V gene, CDR1 is SGHTA and CDR2 is FQGNSA. Losses at the gene ends were 5 bases for V and 0 bases for J; bases not matched to a gene: 6. The CDR3 coding sequence is TGTGCCAGCAGCCCCGGACAGGGACCCTCCTACGAGCAGTACTTC. Translation gives CASSPGQGPSYEQYF.

The table lists this clone with a count of one. This sequence joins TRBV6-5 and TRBJ2-1; D may be TRBD1 (5 bases). With 5 bases removed from V and 7 bases from J, the gap between germline ends came to 15 bases. The CDR3 runs to 14 residues. Per germline, CDR1 MNHEY and CDR2 SVGAGI. The CDR3 region is CASSPRGRVNEQFF. CDR3 coding DNA: TGTGCCAGCAGTCCCCGAGGCAGGGTGAATGAGCAGTTCTTC.

This chain links TRBV9 with TRBJ1-2, with D possibly matching TRBD1 (5 bases). V lost 4 bases and J lost 4, with 14 bases in between. Germline lookup yields CDR1 SGDLS and CDR2 YYNGEE. The CDR3 has 14 amino acids. CDR3 sequence reads: CASSPRLGGYGYTF. In DNA, the CDR3 is TGTGCCAGCAGCCCCCGCTTGGGGGGCTATGGCTACACCTTC.